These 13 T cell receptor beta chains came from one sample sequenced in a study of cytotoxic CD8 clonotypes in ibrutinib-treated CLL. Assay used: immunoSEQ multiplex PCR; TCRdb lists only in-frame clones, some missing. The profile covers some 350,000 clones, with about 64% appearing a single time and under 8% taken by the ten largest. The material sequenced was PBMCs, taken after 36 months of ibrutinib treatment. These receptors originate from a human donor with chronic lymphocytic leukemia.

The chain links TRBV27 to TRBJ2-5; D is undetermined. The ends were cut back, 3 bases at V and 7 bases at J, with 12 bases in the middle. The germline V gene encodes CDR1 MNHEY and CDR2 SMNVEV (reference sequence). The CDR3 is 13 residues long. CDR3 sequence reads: CASSFFASGTQYF. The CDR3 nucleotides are TGTGCCAGCAGTTTTTTTGCGTCTGGGACCCAGTACTTC.

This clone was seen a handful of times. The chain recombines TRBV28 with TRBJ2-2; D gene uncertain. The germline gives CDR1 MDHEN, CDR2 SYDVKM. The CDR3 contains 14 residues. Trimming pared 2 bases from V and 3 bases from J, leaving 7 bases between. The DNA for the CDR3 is TGTGCCAGCAGTTTAGAAGGGTACACCGGGGAGCTGTTTTTT. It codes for CASSLEGYTGELFF.

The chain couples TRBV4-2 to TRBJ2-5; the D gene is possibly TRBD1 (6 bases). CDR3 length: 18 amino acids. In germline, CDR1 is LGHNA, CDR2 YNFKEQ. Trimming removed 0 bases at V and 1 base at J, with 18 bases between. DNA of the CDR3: TGTGCCAGCAGCCAAGAAAGGAACAGGGAACCTTCCCAAGAGACCCAGTACTTC. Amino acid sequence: CASSQERNREPSQETQYF.

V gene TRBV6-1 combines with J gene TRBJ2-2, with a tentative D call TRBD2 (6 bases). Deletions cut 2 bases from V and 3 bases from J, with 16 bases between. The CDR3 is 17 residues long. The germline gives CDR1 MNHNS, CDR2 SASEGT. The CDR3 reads CASSEFGGLYDTGELFF. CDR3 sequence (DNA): TGTGCCAGCAGTGAATTTGGGGGGTTGTACGACACCGGGGAGCTGTTTTTT.

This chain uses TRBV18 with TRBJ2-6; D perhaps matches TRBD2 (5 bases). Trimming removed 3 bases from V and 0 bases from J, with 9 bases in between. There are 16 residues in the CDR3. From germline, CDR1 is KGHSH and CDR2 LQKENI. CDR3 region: CASSPGLASGANVLTF. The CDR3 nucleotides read TGTGCCAGCTCACCTGGACTCGCCTCTGGGGCCAACGTCCTGACTTTC.

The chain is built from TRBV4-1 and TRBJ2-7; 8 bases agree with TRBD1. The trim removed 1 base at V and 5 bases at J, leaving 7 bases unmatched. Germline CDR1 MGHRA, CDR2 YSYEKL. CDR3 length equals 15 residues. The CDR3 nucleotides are TGCGCCAGCAGCCAAGGCCCAGGGGGCGTCGACGAGCAGTACTTC. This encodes CASSQGPGGVDEQYF.

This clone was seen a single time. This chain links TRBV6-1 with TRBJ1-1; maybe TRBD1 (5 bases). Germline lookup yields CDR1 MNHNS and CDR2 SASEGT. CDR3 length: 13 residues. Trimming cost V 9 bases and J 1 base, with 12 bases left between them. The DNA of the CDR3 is TGTGCCAGTCCCCGGACATCGAACACTGAAGCTTTCTTT. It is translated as CASPRTSNTEAFF.

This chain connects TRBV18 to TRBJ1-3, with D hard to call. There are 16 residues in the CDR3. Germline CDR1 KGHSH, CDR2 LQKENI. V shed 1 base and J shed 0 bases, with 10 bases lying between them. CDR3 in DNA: TGTGCCAGCTCACCACAGGCCGGTGGCTCTGGAAACACCATATATTTT. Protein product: CASSPQAGGSGNTIYF.

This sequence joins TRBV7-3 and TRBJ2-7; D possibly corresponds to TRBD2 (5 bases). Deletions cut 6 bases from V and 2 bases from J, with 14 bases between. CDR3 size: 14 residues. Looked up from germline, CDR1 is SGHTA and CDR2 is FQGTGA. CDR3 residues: CASRDTHGAYEQYF. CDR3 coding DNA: TGTGCCAGCAGAGACACTCACGGGGCCTACGAGCAGTACTTC.

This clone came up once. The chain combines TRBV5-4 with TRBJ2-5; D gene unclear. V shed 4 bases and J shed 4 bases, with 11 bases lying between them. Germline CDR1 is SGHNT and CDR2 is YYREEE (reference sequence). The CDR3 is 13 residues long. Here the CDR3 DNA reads TGTGCCAGCAGCCCTCCCGGCTTAGAGACCCAGTACTTC. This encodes CASSPPGLETQYF.

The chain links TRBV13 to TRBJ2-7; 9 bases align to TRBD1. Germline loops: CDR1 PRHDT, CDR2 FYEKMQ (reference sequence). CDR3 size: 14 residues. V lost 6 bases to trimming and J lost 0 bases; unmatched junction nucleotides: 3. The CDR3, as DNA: TGTGCCAGCAGTGGACAGGGGTCCTCCTACGAGCAGTACTTC. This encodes CASSGQGSSYEQYF.

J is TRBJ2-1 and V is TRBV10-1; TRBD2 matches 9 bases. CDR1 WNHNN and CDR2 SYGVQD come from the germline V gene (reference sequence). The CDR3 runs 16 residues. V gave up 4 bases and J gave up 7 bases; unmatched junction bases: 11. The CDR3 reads CASSAFGGGAGNEQFF. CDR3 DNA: TGCGCCAGCAGTGCCTTCGGCGGGGGGGCCGGGAATGAGCAGTTCTTC.

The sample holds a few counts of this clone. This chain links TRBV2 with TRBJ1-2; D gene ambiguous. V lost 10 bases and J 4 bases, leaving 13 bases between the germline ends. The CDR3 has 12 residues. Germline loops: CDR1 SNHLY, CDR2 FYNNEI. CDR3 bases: TGTGCCATCCAAAGGCGAGTCTATGGCTACACCTTC. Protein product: CAIQRRVYGYTF.